This T cell receptor (beta chain) was documented in a study of regulatory T cells in long-lasting Graves disease. The CDR3 runs to 15 residues. Germline lookup yields CDR1 MDHEN and CDR2 SYDVKM. The V and J ends lost 3 bases and 7 bases, in that order; junction bases with no gene match: 10. The time point was: persistent/refractory GD, antithyroid drugs over 5 years with positive TRAb. PBMC-extracted RNA yielded the TCR library. iRepertoire HTBI primers and Arm-PCR of CDR3 regions built TCR beta libraries. TCRdb redid the calling of the multiplex PCR reads with MiXCR, one entry per CDR3 protein. The sample has about 470,000 distinct CDR3 sequences, 20% to 25% seen once. Findings and limits, study-wide: Persistent Graves' patients showed a TCR diversity that was lower than that of newly diagnosed ones.

This clonotype was counted ten times or more. Its antigen is not identified. The chain combines TRBV28 with TRBJ2-7; TRBD1 matches 9 bases. The clonotype comes from a female donor with Graves disease. Source: peripheral blood mononuclear cells (PBMCs), taken when the disease was refractory, from a patient treated with antithyroid drugs. The CDR3 sequence is CASSFPPDRGGEQYF. The DNA of the CDR3 is TGTGCCAGCAGTTTCCCCCCCGACAGGGGGGGGGAGCAGTACTTC.